This TCR beta chain was sequenced for a study of OX40 agonist ivuxolimab in advanced cancers. Data came from immunoSEQ multiplex PCR; TCRdb stores just in-frame clones and leaves some out. The sample includes 25,000 to 35,000 clones, 86% of them seen just once. In germline, CDR1 is SGDLS, CDR2 YYNGEE. The germline V and J ends were trimmed by 0 bases and 2 bases, with 17 bases remaining between them. This CDR3 contains 17 residues. Source: CD4+ or CD8+ T cells sorted from blood, taken in a trial of the OX40 agonist ivuxolimab. This chain connects TRBV9 to TRBJ1-2; D unresolved. The clonotype was recovered from an adult with an advanced solid tumor such as melanoma, head and neck, liver or kidney cancer. The CDR3 spells CASSVARDGVQNYGYTF. In DNA form, the CDR3 reads TGTGCCAGCAGCGTAGCCAGAGACGGAGTCCAGAACTATGGCTACACCTTC.